This T cell receptor beta chain appears in the sequencing data of a study of identical twins. Findings of the study overall: Zero-insertion analyses were open to partial confounding by invariant MAIT and iNKT cells.

There are many counts of this clonotype. Its antigen is unknown. TCRdb re-called the 5' RACE reads through MiXCR, storing one row per CDR3 protein. The sample yields 500,000 to 550,000 distinct CDR3 sequences, about 22% seen once. CDR1 is SGHRS, CDR2 YFSETQ, per germline. CDR3 length: 14 amino acids. V lost 0 bases and J lost 5, with 11 bases in between. The same sample was also studied in work on yellow fever vaccine responses in identical twins.

This chain links TRBV5-1 with TRBJ1-1; D not resolved. The sequencing sample was made of CD4+ T cells sorted from blood. The TCR comes from a woman between 18 and 29 years old in good health. CDR3 DNA: TGCGCCAGCAGCTTGGGAGGAGGAAAAACTGAAGCTTTCTTT. Translated, it gives CASSLGGGKTEAFF.